These 10 T cell receptor beta chains share one sample of origin, sequenced in a study of Graves' ophthalmopathy and Graves' hyperthyroidism. CDR3 regions of TCR beta were amplified from RNA transcripts. An initial RT-PCR round employing HTBI primers preceded a second-round multiplex PCR. In TCRdb, the multiplex PCR reads were re-called with MiXCR into one record per CDR3 protein. The sample lists about 480,000 distinct CDR3 sequences; around an eighth were seen once. The sample taken for sequencing was blood. The receptors originated from a woman aged 30 to 39 with Graves' ophthalmopathy.

In this sample, this clonotype turned up many times. The chain is built from TRBV4-2 and TRBJ2-5; D not certain. The length of the CDR3 is 14 residues. The germline CDR1 and CDR2 sequences are LGHNA and YNFKEQ. Trimming took off 1 base at V and 5 bases at J, with 11 bases between the two ends. CDR3 DNA sequence: TGTGCCAGCAGCCAAGTACCAGACGTGGAGACCCAGTACTTC. This encodes CASSQVPDVETQYF.

The gene calls are TRBV28 and TRBJ2-5; 7 positions agree with TRBD1. V trimming: 10 bases; J trimming: 4 bases; junction bases outside the gene matches: 6. The CDR3 contains 12 residues. CDR1 MDHEN and CDR2 SYDVKM come from the germline V gene. CDR3 region: CAITGVRETQYF. The CDR3 DNA sequence: TGTGCCATAACAGGGGTAAGAGAGACCCAGTACTTC.

This clonotype was detected ten times or more. The rearrangement uses TRBV12-3 or TRBV12-4 and TRBJ1-3; possible D gene TRBD1, 5 bases. V gave up 6 bases and J gave up 0 bases, with 12 bases separating them. This CDR3 contains 15 residues. This CDR3 is CASRYGHISGNTIYF. Written as DNA, the CDR3 is TGTGCCAGCAGGTATGGACACATCTCTGGAAACACCATATATTTT.

This clonotype was seen at least ten times. The J gene is TRBJ1-5, the V gene TRBV12-3 or TRBV12-4, with a tentative D call TRBD1 (6 bases). The CDR3 consists of 18 residues. The V end lost 2 bases, the J end lost 1 base, and 18 bases lay between the germline ends. The CDR3, as DNA: TGTGCCAGCAGTTTAAGGGCAGGGGTGACCTGGAGCAATCAGCCCCAGCATTTT. Protein product: CASSLRAGVTWSNQPQHF.

This clonotype was recorded at least ten times. CDR3 sequence reads: CASSVAGGVGNEQYF. DNA for the CDR3: TGTGCCAGCAGTGTCGCAGGTGGCGTGGGGAACGAGCAGTACTTC. The chain is built from TRBV28 and TRBJ2-7; D call uncertain. The germline V and J ends were trimmed by 5 bases and 5 bases, with 19 bases remaining between them. The CDR3 sequence is 15 residues long. CDR1 and CDR2 from the germline V gene are MDHEN and SYDVKM.

V gene TRBV11-2 combines with J gene TRBJ2-7, with 8 bases matching TRBD2. The CDR3 is 18 residues long. The germline V gene encodes CDR1 SGHAT and CDR2 FQNNGV. V gave up 1 base and J gave up 1 base; unmatched junction bases: 12. The CDR3 nucleotides are TGTGCCAGCAGCTTAGGTCCTAGCGGGCTCCCCGATTCCTACGAGCAGTACTTC. It specifies CASSLGPSGLPDSYEQYF.

V usage is TRBV6-2 or TRBV6-3 and J usage is TRBJ1-1; TRBD1 agrees at 9 bases. Trimming took 6 bases from V and 6 from J; bases not matched to a gene: 8. CDR1 is MNHEY and CDR2 is SVGEGT in the germline V gene. This CDR3 is 14 amino acids long. This CDR3 is CASREDRGVPEAFF. DNA of the CDR3: TGTGCCAGCAGAGAAGACAGGGGGGTACCTGAAGCTTTCTTT.

In its sample, this clonotype was seen a few times. J is TRBJ1-2 and V is TRBV13; no clear D. The CDR3 covers 14 residues. The germline V gene has CDR1 PRHDT and CDR2 FYEKMQ (reference sequence). The V gene lost 6 bases and the J gene lost 4 bases, with 15 bases spanning the gap. Here the CDR3 reads CASRQGTDSYGYTF. CDR3 sequence (DNA): TGTGCCAGCAGGCAAGGAACGGACTCCTATGGCTACACCTTC.

This clonotype came up a few times. The chain carries TRBV2 and TRBJ2-2, with 7 bases aligning to TRBD1. Germline V gives CDR1 SNHLY, CDR2 FYNNEI. This CDR3 has 19 residues. Germline trimming cut 6 bases from V and 1 base from J; bases unmatched to any gene: 17. CDR3 nucleotide sequence: TGTGCCAGCAGCGACCGAACACTCCAGGACAGGATGAACACCGGGGAGCTGTTTTTT. Translating it yields CASSDRTLQDRMNTGELFF.

This clonotype has a count of ten or more. The chain couples TRBV12-3 or TRBV12-4 to TRBJ2-5, with D unclear. The V and J ends lost 6 bases and 2 bases respectively, with 7 bases between them. The length of the CDR3 is 12 residues. CDR3 in amino acids: CASSSDQETQYF. The CDR3, as DNA: TGTGCCAGCAGCTCGGATCAAGAGACCCAGTACTTC.